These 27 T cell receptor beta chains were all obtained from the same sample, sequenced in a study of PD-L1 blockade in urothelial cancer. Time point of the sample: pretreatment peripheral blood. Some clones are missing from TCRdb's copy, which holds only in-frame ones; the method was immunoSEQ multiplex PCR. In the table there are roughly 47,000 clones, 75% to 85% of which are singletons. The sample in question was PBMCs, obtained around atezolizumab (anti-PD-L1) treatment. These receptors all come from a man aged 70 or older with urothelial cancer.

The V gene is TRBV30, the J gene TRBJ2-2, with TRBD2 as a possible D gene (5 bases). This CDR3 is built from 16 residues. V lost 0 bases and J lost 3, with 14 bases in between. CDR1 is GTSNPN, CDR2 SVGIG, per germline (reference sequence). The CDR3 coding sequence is TGTGCCTGGAGTGTAATTGGGGAAGCGGACACCGGGGAGCTGTTTTTT. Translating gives CAWSVIGEADTGELFF.

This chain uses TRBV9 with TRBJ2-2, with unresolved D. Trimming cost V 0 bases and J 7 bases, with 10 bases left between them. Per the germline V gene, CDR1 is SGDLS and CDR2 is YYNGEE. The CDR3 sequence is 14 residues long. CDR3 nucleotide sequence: TGTGCCAGCAGCGTAGATCTGGCCGTCGGGGAGCTGTTTTTT. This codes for CASSVDLAVGELFF.

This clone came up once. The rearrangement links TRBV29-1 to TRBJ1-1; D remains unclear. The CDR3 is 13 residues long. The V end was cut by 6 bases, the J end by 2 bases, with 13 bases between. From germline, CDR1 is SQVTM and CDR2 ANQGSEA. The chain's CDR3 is CSVQATGNTEAFF. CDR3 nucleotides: TGCAGCGTGCAAGCAACTGGTAACACTGAAGCTTTCTTT.

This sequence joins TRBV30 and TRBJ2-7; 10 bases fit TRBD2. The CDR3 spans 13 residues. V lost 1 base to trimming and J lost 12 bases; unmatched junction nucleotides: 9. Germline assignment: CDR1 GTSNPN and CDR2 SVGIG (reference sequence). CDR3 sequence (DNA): TGTGCCTGGAGTGCCGGCCTAGCGGGAGCCGGGTACTTC. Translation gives CAWSAGLAGAGYF.

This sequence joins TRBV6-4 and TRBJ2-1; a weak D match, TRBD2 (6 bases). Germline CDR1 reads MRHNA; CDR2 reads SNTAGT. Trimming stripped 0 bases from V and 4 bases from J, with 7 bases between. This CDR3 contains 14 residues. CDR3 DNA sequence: TGTGCCAGCAGTGACTCGGGGACTTACAATGAGCAGTTCTTC. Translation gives CASSDSGTYNEQFF.

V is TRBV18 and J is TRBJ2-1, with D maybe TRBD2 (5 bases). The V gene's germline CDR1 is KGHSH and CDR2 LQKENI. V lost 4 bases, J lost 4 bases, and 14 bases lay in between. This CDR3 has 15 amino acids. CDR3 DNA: TGTGCCAGCTCACACCGGGATCGCCTTTACAATGAGCAGTTCTTC. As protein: CASSHRDRLYNEQFF.

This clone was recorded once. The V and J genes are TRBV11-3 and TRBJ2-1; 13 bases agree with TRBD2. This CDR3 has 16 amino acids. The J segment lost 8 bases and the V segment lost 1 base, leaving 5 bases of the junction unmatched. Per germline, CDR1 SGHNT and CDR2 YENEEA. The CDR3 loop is CASSLGTSGSLDEQFF. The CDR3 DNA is TGTGCCAGCAGCTTAGGGACTAGCGGGAGTCTAGATGAGCAGTTCTTC.

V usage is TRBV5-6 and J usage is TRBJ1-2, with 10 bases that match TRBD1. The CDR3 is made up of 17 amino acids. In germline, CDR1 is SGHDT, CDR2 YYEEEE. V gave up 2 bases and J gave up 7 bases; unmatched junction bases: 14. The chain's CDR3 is CASSLPGQGYLGSGYTF. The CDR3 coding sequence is TGTGCCAGCAGCTTACCGGGACAGGGGTATCTCGGCTCTGGCTACACCTTC. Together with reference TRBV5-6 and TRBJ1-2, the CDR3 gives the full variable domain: DAGVTQSPTHLIKTRGQQVTLRCSPKSGHDTVSWYQQALGQGPQFIFQYYEEEERQRGNFPDRFSGHQFPNYSSELNVNALLLGDSALYLCASSLPGQGYLGSGYTFGSGTRLTVV.

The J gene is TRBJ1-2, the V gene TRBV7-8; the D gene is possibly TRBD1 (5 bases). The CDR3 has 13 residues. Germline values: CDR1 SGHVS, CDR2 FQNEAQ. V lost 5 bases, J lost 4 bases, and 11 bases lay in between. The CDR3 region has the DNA TGTGCCAGCAGCGAACAGGATGTCTATGGCTACACCTTC. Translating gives CASSEQDVYGYTF.

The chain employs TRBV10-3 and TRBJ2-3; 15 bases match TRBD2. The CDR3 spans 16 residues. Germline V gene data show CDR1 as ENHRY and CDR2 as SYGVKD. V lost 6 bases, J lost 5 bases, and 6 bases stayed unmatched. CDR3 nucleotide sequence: TGTGCCATCAGGACTCCGGGACTAGCGGGAGGAGATACGCAGTATTTT. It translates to CAIRTPGLAGGDTQYF.

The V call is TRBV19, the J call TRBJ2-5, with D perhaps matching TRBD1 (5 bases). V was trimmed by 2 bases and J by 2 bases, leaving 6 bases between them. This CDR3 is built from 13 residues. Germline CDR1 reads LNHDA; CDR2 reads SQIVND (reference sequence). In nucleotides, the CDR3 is TGTGCCAGTAGTATAAACAGGCAAGAGACCCAGTACTTC. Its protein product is CASSINRQETQYF.

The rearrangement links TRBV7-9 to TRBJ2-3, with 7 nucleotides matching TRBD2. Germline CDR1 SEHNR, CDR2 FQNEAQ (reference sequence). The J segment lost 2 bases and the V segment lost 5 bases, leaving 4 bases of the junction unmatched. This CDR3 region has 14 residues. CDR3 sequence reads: CASSPSGNTDTQYF. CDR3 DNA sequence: TGTGCCAGCAGCCCAAGCGGGAACACAGATACGCAGTATTTT.

CDR3 in amino acids: CASSTRQLTYEQYF. CDR3 in DNA: TGTGCCAGCAGCACCCGACAGCTTACCTACGAGCAGTACTTC. The chain recombines TRBV7-2 with TRBJ2-7, with D possibly being TRBD1 (5 bases). CDR3 length equals 14 residues. Per the germline V gene, CDR1 is SGHTA and CDR2 is FQGNSA. The V end lost 5 bases, the J end lost 2 bases, and 13 bases lay between the germline ends.

The CDR3 spells CASSSTGTGKYEQYF. The CDR3 DNA follows: TGTGCCAGCAGTTCCACCGGGACAGGGAAATACGAGCAGTACTTC. V is TRBV27 and J is TRBJ2-7; 9 nucleotides match TRBD1. The length of the CDR3 is 15 residues. Germline V gene data show CDR1 as MNHEY and CDR2 as SMNVEV (reference sequence). The V and J ends lost 4 bases and 4 bases, in that order; junction bases with no gene match: 8.

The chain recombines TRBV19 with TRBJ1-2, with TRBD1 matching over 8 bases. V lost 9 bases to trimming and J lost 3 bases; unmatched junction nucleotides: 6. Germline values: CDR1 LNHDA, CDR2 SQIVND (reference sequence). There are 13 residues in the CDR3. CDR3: CASKQGGDYGYTF. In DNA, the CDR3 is TGTGCCAGCAAACAGGGGGGGGACTATGGCTACACCTTC.

CDR3 amino acids: CASSLGGNTEAFF. The CDR3 DNA reads TGTGCCAGCAGCTTGGGCGGGAACACTGAAGCTTTCTTT. The chain has TRBV5-6 and TRBJ1-1; D remains unclear. Germline V gene sequence: CDR1 SGHDT, CDR2 YYEEEE. V lost 0 bases and J lost 1, with 4 bases in between. The CDR3 extends over 13 amino acids.

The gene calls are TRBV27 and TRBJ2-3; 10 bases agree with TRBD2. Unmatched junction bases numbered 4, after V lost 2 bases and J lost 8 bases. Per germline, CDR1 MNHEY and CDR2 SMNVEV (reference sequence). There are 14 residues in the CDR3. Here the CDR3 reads CASSLMSGRATQYF. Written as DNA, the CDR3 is TGTGCCAGCAGTTTAATGAGCGGGAGGGCTACGCAGTATTTT.

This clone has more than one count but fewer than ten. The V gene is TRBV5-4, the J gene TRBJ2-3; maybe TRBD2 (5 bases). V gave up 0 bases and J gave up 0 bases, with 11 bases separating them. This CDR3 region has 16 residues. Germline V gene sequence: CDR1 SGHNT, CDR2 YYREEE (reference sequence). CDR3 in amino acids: CASSLVTGSSTDTQYF. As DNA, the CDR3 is TGTGCCAGCAGCTTGGTAACGGGATCTAGCACAGATACGCAGTATTTT.

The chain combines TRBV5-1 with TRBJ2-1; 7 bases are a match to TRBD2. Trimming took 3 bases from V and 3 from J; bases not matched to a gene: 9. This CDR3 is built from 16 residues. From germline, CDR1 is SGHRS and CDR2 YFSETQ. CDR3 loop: CASSSLTSALYNEQFF. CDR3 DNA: TGCGCCAGCAGCTCGCTCACTAGCGCTCTCTACAATGAGCAGTTCTTC.

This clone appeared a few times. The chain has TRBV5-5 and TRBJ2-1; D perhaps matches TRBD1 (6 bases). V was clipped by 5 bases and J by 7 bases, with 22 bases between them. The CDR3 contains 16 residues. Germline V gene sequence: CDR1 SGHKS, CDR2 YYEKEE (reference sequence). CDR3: CASSRTGYVHLNEQFF. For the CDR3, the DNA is TGTGCCAGCAGTCGCACAGGGTACGTACATCTGAATGAGCAGTTCTTC.

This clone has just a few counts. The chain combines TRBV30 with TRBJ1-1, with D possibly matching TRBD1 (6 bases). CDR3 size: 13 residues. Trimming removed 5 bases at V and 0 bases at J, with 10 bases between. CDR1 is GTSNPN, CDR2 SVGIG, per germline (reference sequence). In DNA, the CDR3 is TGTGCCTGGGGACAGCGTATGAACACTGAAGCTTTCTTT. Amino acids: CAWGQRMNTEAFF.

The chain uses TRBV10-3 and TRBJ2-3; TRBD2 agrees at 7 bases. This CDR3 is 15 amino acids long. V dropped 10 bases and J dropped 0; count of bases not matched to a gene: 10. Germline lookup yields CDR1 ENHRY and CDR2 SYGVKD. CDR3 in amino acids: CATWAAGRSTDTQYF. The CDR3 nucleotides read TGTGCCACCTGGGCAGCGGGACGGAGCACAGATACGCAGTATTTT.

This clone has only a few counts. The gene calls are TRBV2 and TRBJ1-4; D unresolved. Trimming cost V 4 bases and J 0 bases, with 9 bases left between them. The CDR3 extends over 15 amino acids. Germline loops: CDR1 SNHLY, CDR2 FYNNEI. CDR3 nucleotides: TGTGCCAGCAGTGCCGAGGGTTCAACTAATGAAAAACTGTTTTTT. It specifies CASSAEGSTNEKLFF.

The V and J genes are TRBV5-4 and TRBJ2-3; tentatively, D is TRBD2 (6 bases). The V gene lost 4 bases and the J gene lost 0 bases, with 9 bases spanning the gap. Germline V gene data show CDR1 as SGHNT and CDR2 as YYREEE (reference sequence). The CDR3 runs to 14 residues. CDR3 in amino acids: CASSRDLSTDTQYF. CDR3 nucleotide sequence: TGTGCCAGCAGCAGGGACTTGAGCACAGATACGCAGTATTTT.

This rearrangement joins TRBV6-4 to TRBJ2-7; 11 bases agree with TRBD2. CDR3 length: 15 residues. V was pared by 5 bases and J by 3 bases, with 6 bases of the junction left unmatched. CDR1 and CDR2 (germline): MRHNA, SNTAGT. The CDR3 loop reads CASSLPGLAVYEQYF. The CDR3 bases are TGTGCCAGCAGTCTACCGGGACTAGCGGTCTACGAGCAGTACTTC.

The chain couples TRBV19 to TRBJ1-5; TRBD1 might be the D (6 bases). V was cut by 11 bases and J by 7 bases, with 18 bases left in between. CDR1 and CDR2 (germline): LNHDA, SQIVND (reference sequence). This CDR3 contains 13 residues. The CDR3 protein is CACSKGVSQPQHF. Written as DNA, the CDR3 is TGTGCCTGTTCAAAGGGGGTAAGCCAGCCCCAGCATTTT. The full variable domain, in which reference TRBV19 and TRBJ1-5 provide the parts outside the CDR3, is DGGITQSPKYLFRKEGQNVTLSCEQNLNHDAMYWYRQDPGQGLRLIYYSQIVNDFQKGDIAEGYSVSREKKESFPLTVTSAQKNPTAFYLCACSKGVSQPQHFGDGTRLSIL.

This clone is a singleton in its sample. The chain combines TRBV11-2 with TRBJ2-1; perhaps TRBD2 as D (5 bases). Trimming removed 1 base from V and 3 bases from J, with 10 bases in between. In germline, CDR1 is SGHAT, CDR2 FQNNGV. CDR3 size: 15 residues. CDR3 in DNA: TGTGCCAGCAGCTTAGTCGGACTCGTCTACAATGAGCAGTTCTTC. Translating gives CASSLVGLVYNEQFF.